A single sample gave rise to the 24 T cell receptor beta chains below, sequenced in a study of T-cell reconstitution after alpha-beta-depleted transplantation in children. Construction of the TCRbeta library involved unique molecular identifiers. Each CDR3 protein gets one entry after TCRdb re-called the PCR reads with MiXCR. Of some 500,000 distinct CDR3 sequences detected, around 17% appear once; the ten largest clones hold about 3.1%. The sequencing here drew on PBMCs from the stem cell graft donor, taken from the stem cell graft. The receptors shown here come from a human donor who donated a stem cell graft to a child with acute lymphoblastic leukemia.

The chain couples TRBV12-3 or TRBV12-4 to TRBJ1-2; D uncertain. V lost 8 bases, J lost 6 bases, and 19 bases lay in between. The CDR3 sequence is 14 residues long. Written as DNA, the CDR3 is TGTGCCAGCCCCTCCCCCACAACTTCGGATGGCTACACCTTC. Its protein is CASPSPTTSDGYTF.

The chain recombines TRBV7-9 with TRBJ2-7; D ambiguous. The CDR3 covers 14 residues. V lost 4 bases and J 0 bases, leaving 10 bases between the germline ends. Germline assignment: CDR1 SEHNR and CDR2 FQNEAQ (reference sequence). The CDR3 reads CASSSETFSYEQYF. As DNA, the CDR3 is TGTGCCAGCAGCTCAGAGACTTTCTCCTACGAGCAGTACTTC.

This chain connects TRBV5-6 to TRBJ2-7, with D unclear. CDR3 length: 14 amino acids. Germline V gene sequence: CDR1 SGHDT, CDR2 YYEEEE. V was clipped by 0 bases and J by 2 bases, with 9 bases between them. CDR3 protein: CASSLGASPYEQYF. CDR3 in DNA: TGTGCCAGCAGCTTGGGGGCCAGTCCCTACGAGCAGTACTTC.

This chain uses TRBV19 with TRBJ2-1; D is ambiguous. The CDR3 has 15 amino acids. V lost 7 bases and J lost 0, with 13 bases in between. The germline CDR1 and CDR2 sequences are LNHDA and SQIVND (reference sequence). CDR3 protein: CASTLGPSSYNEQFF. The CDR3 DNA sequence: TGTGCCAGTACCCTCGGACCCAGCTCCTACAATGAGCAGTTCTTC.

This clonotype has a handful of counts. This chain joins TRBV29-1 and TRBJ1-5; D remains unclear. The CDR3 spans 13 residues. V lost 4 bases and J lost 0, with 7 bases in between. Per the germline V gene, CDR1 is SQVTM and CDR2 is ANQGSEA. This CDR3 is CSVGWGSNQPQHF. In DNA, the CDR3 is TGCAGCGTTGGTTGGGGTAGCAATCAGCCCCAGCATTTT.

This clonotype occurred a few times. The rearrangement links TRBV12-3 or TRBV12-4 to TRBJ2-2, with 11 bases fitting TRBD2. CDR3 length equals 17 residues. The J segment lost 7 bases and the V segment lost 3 bases, leaving 10 bases of the junction unmatched. The DNA of the CDR3 is TGTGCCAGCAGTTTTGAACTAGCGGGAGATTTTTACGGGGAGCTGTTTTTT. The encoded protein is CASSFELAGDFYGELFF.

This clonotype occurred a few times. The chain couples TRBV12-3 or TRBV12-4 to TRBJ2-5, with D possibly TRBD1 on 5 matching bases. V dropped 5 bases and J dropped 7 bases, with 17 bases sitting between them. The CDR3 consists of 14 residues. CDR3 DNA sequence: TGTGCCAGCAGTCCAGGCAGGGAAAGAGTGACCCAGTACTTC. Translation gives CASSPGRERVTQYF.

There are a few counts of this clonotype. The genes are TRBV5-1 and TRBJ2-2; 8 bases are shared with TRBD1. V lost 0 bases and J lost 5; bases outside the gene matches: 3. Germline values: CDR1 SGHRS, CDR2 YFSETQ. The CDR3 has 15 residues. The CDR3 spells CASSLEQGATGELFF. In nucleotides, the CDR3 is TGCGCCAGCAGCTTGGAGCAGGGGGCTACCGGGGAGCTGTTTTTT.

This clonotype was observed a handful of times. The rearrangement joins TRBV3-1 to TRBJ2-5, with a weak D call TRBD1 (6 bases). The CDR3 extends over 14 amino acids. V was shortened by 2 bases and J by 3 bases, with 10 bases between the two germline ends. CDR1 is LGHDT, CDR2 YNNKEL, per germline (reference sequence). The DNA of the CDR3 is TGTGCCAGCAGCCAATACACAGGGAAAGAGACCCAGTACTTC. It specifies CASSQYTGKETQYF.

This clonotype has a handful of counts. The gene calls are TRBV9 and TRBJ1-1; no clear D. Trimming stripped 6 bases from V and 0 bases from J, with 12 bases between. The CDR3 has 14 amino acids. The germline V gene encodes CDR1 SGDLS and CDR2 YYNGEE. CDR3 sequence: CASTLDGMNTEAFF. DNA for the CDR3: TGTGCCAGCACCCTGGACGGGATGAACACTGAAGCTTTCTTT.

This clonotype was found a few times. CDR3 in amino acids: CAISSLTGGYPNEQFF. The DNA of the CDR3 is TGTGCCATCAGTTCCTTAACAGGGGGTTATCCCAATGAGCAGTTCTTC. This chain joins TRBV10-3 and TRBJ2-1; 8 bases fit TRBD1. Losses at the gene ends were 5 bases for V and 6 bases for J; bases not matched to a gene: 12. Per the germline V gene, CDR1 is ENHRY and CDR2 is SYGVKD. CDR3 length: 16 amino acids.

The V gene is TRBV5-1, the J gene TRBJ2-1; tentatively, D is TRBD1 or TRBD2 (5 bases each). The CDR3 contains 16 residues. The germline CDR1 and CDR2 sequences are SGHRS and YFSETQ. Trimming removed 0 bases at V and 3 bases at J, with 13 bases between. CDR3 sequence (DNA): TGCGCCAGCAGCTTGGGCGGAGGAGGACACTACAATGAGCAGTTCTTC. Translated, it gives CASSLGGGGHYNEQFF.

This clonotype was observed a handful of times. The CDR3 loop is CASSTTTQYF. Written as DNA, the CDR3 is TGTGCCAGCAGTACGACTACGCAGTATTTT. The chain employs TRBV28 and TRBJ2-3; no clear D. The ends were cut back, 5 bases at V and 8 bases at J, with 5 bases in the middle. Germline CDR1 is MDHEN and CDR2 is SYDVKM. This CDR3 spans 10 amino acids.

As concerns this clonotype: Since a much larger clone is just one base distant, this may be a read error. The chain carries TRBV5-8 and TRBJ2-6; either TRBD1 or TRBD2 may supply D (5 bases each). Looked up from germline, CDR1 is SGHTS and CDR2 is YDEGEE. CDR3 length equals 13 residues. CDR3 sequence (DNA): TGTGCCAGCAGCTTGATCGGGGCCAACCTCCTGACTTTC. Encoded protein: CASSLIGANLLTF.

This clonotype showed up just a few times. The chain uses TRBV9 and TRBJ2-1, with 8 bases that match TRBD2. The CDR3 is 15 amino acids. Trimming cost V 3 bases and J 8 bases; bases outside gene matches: 10. In germline, CDR1 is SGDLS, CDR2 YYNGEE. The CDR3 coding sequence is TGTGCCAGCAGCGGTAGGACTAGCTTATTCCATGAGCAGTTCTTC. This codes for CASSGRTSLFHEQFF.

V and J are TRBV2 and TRBJ1-5; 7 bases agree with TRBD1. The CDR3 consists of 19 residues. CDR1 is SNHLY and CDR2 is FYNNEI in the germline V gene. With 5 bases clipped from V and 0 bases from J, the junction kept 16 bases outside the gene matches. Here the CDR3 reads CASSFIPGTEIYSNQPQHF. The DNA of the CDR3 is TGTGCCAGCAGTTTTATCCCCGGGACAGAAATTTATAGCAATCAGCCCCAGCATTTT.

This clonotype was counted a few times. The V call is TRBV20-1, the J call TRBJ1-6, with D maybe TRBD1 (5 bases). Germline CDR1 DFQATT, CDR2 SNEGSKA (reference sequence). The CDR3 totals 13 residues. Trimming cost V 3 bases and J 5 bases, with 8 bases left between them. CDR3 residues: CSARTANNSPLHF. In DNA, the CDR3 is TGCAGTGCTAGGACAGCGAATAATTCACCCCTCCACTTT.

The rearrangement joins TRBV6-2 or TRBV6-3 to TRBJ2-5, with unresolved D. Trimming removed 2 bases at V and 0 bases at J, with 10 bases between. In germline, CDR1 is MNHEY, CDR2 SVGEGT. The CDR3 consists of 15 residues. The CDR3 loop reads CASSYTGLNQETQYF. CDR3 coding DNA: TGTGCCAGCAGTTACACGGGTCTTAACCAAGAGACCCAGTACTTC.

The CDR3 sequence is CASSLEGQQTEKLFF. In nucleotides, the CDR3 is TGCGCCAGCAGCTTGGAAGGACAGCAAACCGAAAAACTGTTTTTT. The chain couples TRBV5-1 to TRBJ1-4, with D possibly being TRBD1 (6 bases). Trimming shortened V by 0 bases and J by 8 bases, and 14 bases separated the two germline ends. CDR1 and CDR2 (germline): SGHRS, YFSETQ. The length of the CDR3 is 15 residues.

J is TRBJ1-5 and V is TRBV6-5; tentatively, D is TRBD1 (5 bases). This CDR3 region has 14 residues. Trimming shortened V by 0 bases and J by 6 bases, and 9 bases separated the two germline ends. Germline CDR1 and CDR2: MNHEY and SVGAGI. The CDR3 coding sequence is TGTGCCAGCAGTTACTCGGTGGGGGTTCAGCCCCAGCATTTT. Protein: CASSYSVGVQPQHF.

This clonotype was seen more than once but under ten times. The J gene is TRBJ2-3, the V gene TRBV6-5; 8 nucleotides match TRBD2. With V trimmed by 0 bases and J by 4 bases, 12 bases remained unmatched. This CDR3 comprises 18 residues. The germline CDR1 and CDR2 sequences are MNHEY and SVGAGI. The CDR3 nucleotides read TGTGCCAGCAGTTACTCGGAAGATGAGCGGGAGAACGCAGATACGCAGTATTTT. This codes for CASSYSEDERENADTQYF.

Here the CDR3 reads CASSPSDGQGPYEQYF. The CDR3 coding sequence is TGCGCCAGCAGCCCCTCAGATGGACAGGGACCCTACGAGCAGTACTTC. V usage is TRBV4-1 and J usage is TRBJ2-7, with 8 bases fitting TRBD1. The trim removed 4 bases at V and 2 bases at J, leaving 10 bases unmatched. The germline CDR1 and CDR2 sequences are MGHRA and YSYEKL. This CDR3 is built from 16 residues.

This clonotype was recorded a few times. The V gene is TRBV20-1, the J gene TRBJ2-5; D unresolved. Germline values: CDR1 DFQATT, CDR2 SNEGSKA (reference sequence). This CDR3 has 11 residues. V shed 5 bases and J shed 4 bases, with 8 bases lying between them. Written as DNA, the CDR3 is TGCAGTGCTCCGATACGAGAGACCCAGTACTTC. Translation gives CSAPIRETQYF.

This clonotype was seen a few times. The chain carries TRBV5-1 and TRBJ1-5; 8 nucleotides line up with TRBD1. This CDR3 has 15 residues. Germline assignment: CDR1 SGHRS and CDR2 YFSETQ. V lost 4 bases to trimming and J lost 3 bases; unmatched junction nucleotides: 6. CDR3 protein: CASSQGTGYNQPQHF. For the CDR3, the DNA is TGCGCCAGCAGCCAGGGGACAGGATACAATCAGCCCCAGCATTTT.